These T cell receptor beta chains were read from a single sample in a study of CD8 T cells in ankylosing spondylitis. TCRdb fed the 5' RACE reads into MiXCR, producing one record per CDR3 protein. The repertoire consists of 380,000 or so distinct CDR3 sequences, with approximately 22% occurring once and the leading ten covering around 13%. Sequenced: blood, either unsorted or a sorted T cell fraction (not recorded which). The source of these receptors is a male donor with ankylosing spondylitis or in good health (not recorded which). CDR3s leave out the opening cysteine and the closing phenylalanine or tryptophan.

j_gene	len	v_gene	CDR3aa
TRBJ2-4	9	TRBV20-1	SATMGDIQY
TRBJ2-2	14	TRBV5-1	ASSLYAGSNTGELF
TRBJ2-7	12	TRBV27	ASSPRSEFYEQY
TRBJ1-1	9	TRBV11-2	ASSLDLGAF
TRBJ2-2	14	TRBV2	ASTPGQALNTGELF
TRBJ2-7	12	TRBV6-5	ASSYSRGGYEQY
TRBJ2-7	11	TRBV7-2	ATSDGFSYEQY
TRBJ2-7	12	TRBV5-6	ASSSGWGTYEQY
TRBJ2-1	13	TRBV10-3	AISTGTGEGNEQF
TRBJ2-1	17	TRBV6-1	ARGTQRGAQRVSYNEQF
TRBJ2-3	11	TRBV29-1	SVCKGQSDTQY
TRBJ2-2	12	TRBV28	ASSLGVEPGELF
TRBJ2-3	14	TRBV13	ASSLVGTSLADTQY
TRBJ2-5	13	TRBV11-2	ASSLGSDSQETQY
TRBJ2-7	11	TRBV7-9	ASSPWGVYEQY
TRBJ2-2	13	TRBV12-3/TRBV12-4	ASSLRGAGTGELF
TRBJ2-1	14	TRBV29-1	SVEGPDRGSYNEQF
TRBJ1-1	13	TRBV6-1	ASSAITGGDIEAF
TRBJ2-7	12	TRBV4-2	ASSQIQGADEQY
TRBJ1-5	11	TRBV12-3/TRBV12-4	ASSAPQERAQH
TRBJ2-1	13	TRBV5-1	ASSSPSGGAIEQF
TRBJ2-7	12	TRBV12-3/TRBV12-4	ASSLAGQSYEQY
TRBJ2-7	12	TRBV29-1	SADPYGVTYEQY
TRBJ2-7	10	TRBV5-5	ASRPIPGEQY
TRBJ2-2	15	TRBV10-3	AISETQAAVESGELF
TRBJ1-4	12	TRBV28	ASSLQGEDEKLF
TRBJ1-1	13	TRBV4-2	ASSQERRGIPEAF
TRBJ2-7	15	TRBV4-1	ASSQDLGRLSSYEQY
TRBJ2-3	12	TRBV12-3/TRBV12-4	ASTHGRPTDTQY
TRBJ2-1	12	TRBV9	ASSPRGGGNEQF
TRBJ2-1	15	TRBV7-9	ASSNPNSPSSYNEQF
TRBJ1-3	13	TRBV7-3	ASSPPGQGTNTIY
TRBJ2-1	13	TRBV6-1	ASREGPASYNEQF
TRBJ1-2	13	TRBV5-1	ASTSRQGANYGYT
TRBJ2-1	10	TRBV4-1	ACSQEGVGRF
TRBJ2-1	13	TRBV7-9	ASSGRQDSYNEQF
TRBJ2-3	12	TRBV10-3	AISEPLSGYTQY
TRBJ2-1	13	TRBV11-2	ASSLDRGKNNEQF
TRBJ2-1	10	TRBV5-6	ASSLLGGEQF